Listed below are T cell receptor beta chains from one sample, sequenced in a study of blood T cells in healthy people across ages. MiXCR, run by TCRdb on the 5' RACE reads, gives a single entry per CDR3 protein. This table has fewer than 700,000 distinct CDR3 sequences, roughly 41% appearing once. The sequenced sample consisted of blood. The receptor source for this set is a man at least 80 years old in good health. CDR3s include the opening cysteine and the closing phenylalanine or tryptophan. The order of the fields is CDR3 length, clone size, V gene, D gene, J gene, CDR3 DNA, CDR3 protein. The D gene is left open where the match is weak. Not every row has a clone size; where given, it reads once, few, many or a size class.

>12|.|TRBV29-1|.|TRBJ1-2
TGCAGCGTTGAAGATCGAAGTTATGGCTACACCTTC
CSVEDRSYGYTF
>12|.|TRBV10-2|.|TRBJ2-1
TGCGCCAGCAGTGAGCGGCACAATGAGCAGTTCTTC
CASSERHNEQFF
>15|many|TRBV6-2/TRBV6-3|.|TRBJ2-7
TGTGCCAGCGCCACATACGGGACGTCCCCGTACGAGCAGTACTTC
CASATYGTSPYEQYF
>15|.|TRBV6-6|.|TRBJ1-3
TGTGCCAGCACGGACAACAGGGTAACTGGAAACACCATATATTTT
CASTDNRVTGNTIYF
>13|few|TRBV3-1|.|TRBJ1-4
TGTGCCAGCAGCCAAGGCGGGAGAGAAAAACTGTTTTTT
CASSQGGREKLFF
>14|many|TRBV7-2|.|TRBJ1-4
TGTGCCAGCAGTCGCAGGGGAAGGGATGAAAAACTGTTTTTT
CASSRRGRDEKLFF
>16|.|TRBV12-3/TRBV12-4|.|TRBJ2-4
TGTGCCAGCAGTTCCCCGGGTGGGTTGGCCGGGAACATTCAGTACTTC
CASSSPGGLAGNIQYF
>15|.|TRBV21-1|.|TRBJ2-3
TGTGCCAGCGGAATGACAGACCAAGGCACAGATACGCAGTATTTT
CASGMTDQGTDTQYF
>13|few|TRBV6-2/TRBV6-3|.|TRBJ2-5
TGTGCCAGCAGTTCGCCGGGGAAGGAGACCCAGTACTTC
CASSSPGKETQYF
>14|.|TRBV28|.|TRBJ2-5
TGTGCCAGCAGTCCGCCCCCTCTAGGAGAGACCCAGTACTTC
CASSPPPLGETQYF
>18|.|TRBV7-9|TRBD2|TRBJ2-3
TGTGCCGGCAGTTTAGGGACTAGCGGGAGCCTCCGCACAGATACGCAGTATTTT
CAGSLGTSGSLRTDTQYF
>16|few|TRBV30|.|TRBJ1-5
TGTGCCTGGAGTGTACGAAGTCAGGAGGTGAATCAGCCCCAGCATTTT
CAWSVRSQEVNQPQHF
>15|.|TRBV5-4|TRBD2|TRBJ2-1
TGTGCCAGCAGCTTGGCTAGCGGGAGGGCAAATGAGCAGTTCTTC
CASSLASGRANEQFF
>12|.|TRBV28|.|TRBJ1-5
TGTGCCAGCAAATTGAGCAATCAGCCCCAGCATTTT
CASKLSNQPQHF
>14|many|TRBV27|TRBD1|TRBJ2-7
TGTGCCAGCAGTTTCGGACAGGGATCCTACGAGCAGTACTTC
CASSFGQGSYEQYF
>14|.|TRBV2|.|TRBJ1-6
TGTGCCAGCAGTGTGGGGCTGGACAATTCACCCCTCCACTTT
CASSVGLDNSPLHF
>15|few|TRBV12-3/TRBV12-4|.|TRBJ1-6
TGTGCCAGCAGTTTTGAGGAAAGCTATAATTCACCCCTCCACTTT
CASSFEESYNSPLHF
>16|.|TRBV6-1|.|TRBJ1-2
TGTGCCAGCAGTGAAGTTAGACCAGGACTTGGGTATGGCTACACCTTC
CASSEVRPGLGYGYTF
>12|few|TRBV6-2/TRBV6-3|.|TRBJ2-7
TGTGCCAGCAGTGACGGAACCTACGAGCAGTACTTC
CASSDGTYEQYF
>15|.|TRBV20-1|.|TRBJ1-2
TGCAGTGCAGCAGGTGGAGGGGGTTTAGGCTATGGCTACACCTTC
CSAAGGGGLGYGYTF
>16|few|TRBV10-3|TRBD1|TRBJ2-1
TGTGCCATCAGTGGTTCGGGACAGGGGGTTATCAATGAGCAGTTCTTC
CAISGSGQGVINEQFF
>16|.|TRBV5-8|TRBD1|TRBJ1-5
TGTGCCAGCAGCTTCCGACAGGGTGGGAACAATCAGCCCCAGCATTTT
CASSFRQGGNNQPQHF
>13|many|TRBV7-2|.|TRBJ2-7
TGTGCCAGCAGCGTAGCTCAGGGGACGGAGCAGTACTTC
CASSVAQGTEQYF
>12|few|TRBV29-1|.|TRBJ2-5
TGCAGCGGGGGGTCAACGCAAGAGACCCAGTACTTC
CSGGSTQETQYF
>15|.|TRBV6-5|.|TRBJ1-1
TGTGCCAGCAGTTACTCGAGGGCATCGAACACTGAAGCTTTCTTT
CASSYSRASNTEAFF
>15|.|TRBV20-1|.|TRBJ2-5
TGCAGTGCTAGAGCGGAGGGCAGGGCGGGCGAGACCCAGTACTTC
CSARAEGRAGETQYF
>16|.|TRBV10-3|TRBD2|TRBJ2-3
TGTGCCATCAGTGAGTCGGTAGTAGCGGGAGGCGATACGCAGTATTTT
CAISESVVAGGDTQYF
>14|many|TRBV7-8|.|TRBJ1-6
TGTGCCAGCAGCTTAAGGGGTTTGCATTCACCCCTCCACTTT
CASSLRGLHSPLHF
>12|many|TRBV29-1|.|TRBJ2-7
TGCAGCGTCCGGGACATACGCTACGAGCAGTACTTC
CSVRDIRYEQYF
>15|few|TRBV5-1|TRBD1|TRBJ1-2
TGCGCCAGCAGCTTGGATCCAGGGGGACAGGGTGGCTACACCTTC
CASSLDPGGQGGYTF
>17|.|TRBV6-6|.|TRBJ2-1
TGTGCCAGCAGGTTAAAGGTCGGAGGGGACCCCTACAATGAGCAGTTCTTC
CASRLKVGGDPYNEQFF
>15|few|TRBV28|TRBD1|TRBJ2-3
TGTGCCAGCGGGTCAGGGGGCTCAGACACAGATACGCAGTATTTT
CASGSGGSDTDTQYF